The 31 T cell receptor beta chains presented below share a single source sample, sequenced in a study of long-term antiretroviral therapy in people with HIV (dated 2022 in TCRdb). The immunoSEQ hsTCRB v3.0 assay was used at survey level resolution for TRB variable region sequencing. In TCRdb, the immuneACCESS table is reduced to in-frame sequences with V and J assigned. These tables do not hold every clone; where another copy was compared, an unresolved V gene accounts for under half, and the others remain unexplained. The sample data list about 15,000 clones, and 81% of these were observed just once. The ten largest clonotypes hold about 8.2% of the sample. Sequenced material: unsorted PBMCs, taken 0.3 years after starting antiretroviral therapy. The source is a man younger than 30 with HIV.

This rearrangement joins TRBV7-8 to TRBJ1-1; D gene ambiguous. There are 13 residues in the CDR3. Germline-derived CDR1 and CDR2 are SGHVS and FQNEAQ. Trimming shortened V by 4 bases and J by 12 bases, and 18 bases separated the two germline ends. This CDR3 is CASSSVERTVTFF. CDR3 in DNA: TGTGCCAGCAGCTCAGTGGAGAGGACTGTAACTTTCTTT.

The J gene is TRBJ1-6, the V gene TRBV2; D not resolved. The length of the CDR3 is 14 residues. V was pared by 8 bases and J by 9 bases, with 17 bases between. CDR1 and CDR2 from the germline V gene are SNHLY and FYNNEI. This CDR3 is CASLNGDTSSPLHF. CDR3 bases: TGTGCCAGCCTTAATGGGGATACGAGTTCACCCCTCCACTTT.

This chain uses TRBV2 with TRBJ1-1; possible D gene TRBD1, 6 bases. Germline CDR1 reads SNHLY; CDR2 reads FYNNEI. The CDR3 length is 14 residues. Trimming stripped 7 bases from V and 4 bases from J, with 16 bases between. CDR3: CASTSRGAFTEAFF. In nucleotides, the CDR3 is TGTGCCAGCACCTCACGGGGGGCATTCACTGAAGCTTTCTTT.

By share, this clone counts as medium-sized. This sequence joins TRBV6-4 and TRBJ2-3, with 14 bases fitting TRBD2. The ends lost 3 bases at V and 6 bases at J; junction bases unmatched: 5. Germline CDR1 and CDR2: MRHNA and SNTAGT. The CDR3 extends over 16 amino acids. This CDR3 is CASSETSGGATDTQYF. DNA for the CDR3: TGTGCCAGCAGTGAGACTAGCGGGGGGGCCACGGATACGCAGTATTTT.

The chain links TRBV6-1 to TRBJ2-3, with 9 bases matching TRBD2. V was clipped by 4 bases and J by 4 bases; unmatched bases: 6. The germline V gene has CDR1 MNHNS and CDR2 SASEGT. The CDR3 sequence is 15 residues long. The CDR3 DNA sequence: TGTGCCAGCAGTGGGATGGGCGGGGGGGCAGATACGCAGTATTTT. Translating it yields CASSGMGGGADTQYF.

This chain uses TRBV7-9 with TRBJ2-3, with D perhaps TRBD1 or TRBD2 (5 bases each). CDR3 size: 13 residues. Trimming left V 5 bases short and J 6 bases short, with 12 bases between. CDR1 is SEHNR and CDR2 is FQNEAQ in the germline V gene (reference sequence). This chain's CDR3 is CASSPRGPDTQYF. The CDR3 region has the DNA TGTGCCAGCAGCCCCCGGGGACCTGATACGCAGTATTTT.

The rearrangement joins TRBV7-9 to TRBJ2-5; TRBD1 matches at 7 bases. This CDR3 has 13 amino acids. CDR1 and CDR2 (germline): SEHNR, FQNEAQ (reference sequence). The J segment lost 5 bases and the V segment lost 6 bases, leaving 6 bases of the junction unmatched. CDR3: CASRQGGGETQYF. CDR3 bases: TGTGCCAGCAGGCAAGGGGGCGGGGAGACCCAGTACTTC.

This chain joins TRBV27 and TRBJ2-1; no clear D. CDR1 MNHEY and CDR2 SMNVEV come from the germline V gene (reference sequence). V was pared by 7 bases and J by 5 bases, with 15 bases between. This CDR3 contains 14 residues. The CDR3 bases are TGTGCCAGCAAGTCCGGGTTCGCAAACAATGAGCAGTTCTTC. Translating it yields CASKSGFANNEQFF.

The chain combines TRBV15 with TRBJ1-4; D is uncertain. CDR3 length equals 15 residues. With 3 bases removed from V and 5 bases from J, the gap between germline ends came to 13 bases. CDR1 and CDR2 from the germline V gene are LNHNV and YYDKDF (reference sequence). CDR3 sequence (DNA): TGTGCCACCAGCAGGCTCGCAGGTACCAATGAAAAACTGTTTTTT. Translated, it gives CATSRLAGTNEKLFF.

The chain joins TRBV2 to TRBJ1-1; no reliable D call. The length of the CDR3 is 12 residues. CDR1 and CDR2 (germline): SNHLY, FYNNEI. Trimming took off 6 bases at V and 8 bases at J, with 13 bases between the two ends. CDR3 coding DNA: TGTGCCAGCAGCGGCCAGGTTTTCGAAGCTTTCTTT. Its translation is CASSGQVFEAFF.

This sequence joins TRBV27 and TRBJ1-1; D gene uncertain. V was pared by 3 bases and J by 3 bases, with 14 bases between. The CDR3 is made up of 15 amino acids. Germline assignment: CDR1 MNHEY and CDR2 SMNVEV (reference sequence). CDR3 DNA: TGTGCCAGCAGTTTTACACGGGAGAGCTACACTGAAGCTTTCTTT. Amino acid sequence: CASSFTRESYTEAFF.

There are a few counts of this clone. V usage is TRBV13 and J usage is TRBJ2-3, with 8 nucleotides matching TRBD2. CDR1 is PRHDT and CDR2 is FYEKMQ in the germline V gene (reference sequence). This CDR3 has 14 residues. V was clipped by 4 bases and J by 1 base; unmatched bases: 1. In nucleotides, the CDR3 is TGTGCCAGCAGCTATAGCGGGGGCACAGATACGCAGTATTTT. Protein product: CASSYSGGTDTQYF.

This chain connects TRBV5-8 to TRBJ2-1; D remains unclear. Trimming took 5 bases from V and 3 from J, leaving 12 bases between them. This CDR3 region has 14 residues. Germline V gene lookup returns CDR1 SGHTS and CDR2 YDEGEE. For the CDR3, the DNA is TGTGCCAGCAGACATGCAGGATTCTACAATGAGCAGTTCTTC. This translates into CASRHAGFYNEQFF.

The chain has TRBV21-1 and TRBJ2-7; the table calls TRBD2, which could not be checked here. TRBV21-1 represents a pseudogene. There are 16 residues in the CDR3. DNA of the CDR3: TGTGCCAGCAGCAAAGTTCGACTAGCGGGGGCTGGCGAGCAGTACGTC. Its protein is CASSKVRLAGAGEQYV.

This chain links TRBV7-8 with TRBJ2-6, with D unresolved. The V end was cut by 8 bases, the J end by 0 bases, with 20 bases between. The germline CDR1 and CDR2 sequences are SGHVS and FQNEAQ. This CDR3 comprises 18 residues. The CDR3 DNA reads TGTGCCAGCTTCTCTACTTGGCAGGTCAACTCTGGGGCCAACGTCCTGACTTTC. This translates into CASFSTWQVNSGANVLTF.

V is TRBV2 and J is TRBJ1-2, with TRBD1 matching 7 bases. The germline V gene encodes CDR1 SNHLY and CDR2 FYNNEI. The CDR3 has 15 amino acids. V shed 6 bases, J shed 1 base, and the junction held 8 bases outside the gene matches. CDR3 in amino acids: CASRGYRGSNYGYTF. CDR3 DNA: TGTGCCAGCAGGGGATACAGGGGAAGTAACTATGGCTACACCTTC. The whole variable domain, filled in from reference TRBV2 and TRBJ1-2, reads EPEVTQTPSHQVTQMGQEVILRCVPISNHLYFYWYRQILGQKVEFLVSFYNNEISEKSEIFDDQFSVERPDGSNFTLKIRSTKLEDSAMYFCASRGYRGSNYGYTFGSGTRLTVV.

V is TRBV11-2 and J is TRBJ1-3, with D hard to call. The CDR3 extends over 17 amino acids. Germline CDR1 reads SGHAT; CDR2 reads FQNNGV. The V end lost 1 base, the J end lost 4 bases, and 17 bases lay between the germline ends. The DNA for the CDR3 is TGTGCCAGCAGCTTAGCCCGTACTTTGCCAGCAGGAAACACCATATATTTT. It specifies CASSLARTLPAGNTIYF. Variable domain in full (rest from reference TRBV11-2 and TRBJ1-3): EAGVAQSPRYKIIEKRQSVAFWCNPISGHATLYWYQQILGQGPKLLIQFQNNGVVDDSQLPKDRFSAERLKGVDSTLKIQPAKLEDSAVYLCASSLARTLPAGNTIYFGEGSWLTVV.

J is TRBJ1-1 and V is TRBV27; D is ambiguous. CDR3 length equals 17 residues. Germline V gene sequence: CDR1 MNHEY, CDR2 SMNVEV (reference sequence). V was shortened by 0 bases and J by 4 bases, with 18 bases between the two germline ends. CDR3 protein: CASSLSIGRSRITEAFF. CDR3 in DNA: TGTGCCAGCAGTTTATCGATCGGGAGATCGAGGATCACTGAAGCTTTCTTT.

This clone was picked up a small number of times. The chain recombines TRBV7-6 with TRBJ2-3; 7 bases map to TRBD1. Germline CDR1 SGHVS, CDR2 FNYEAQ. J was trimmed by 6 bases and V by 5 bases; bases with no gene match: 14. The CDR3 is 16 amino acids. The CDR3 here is CASSVIAGGGVDTQYF. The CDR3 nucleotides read TGTGCCAGCAGCGTAATCGCAGGGGGTGGTGTGGATACGCAGTATTTT.

The CDR3 DNA reads TGCAGCGCAACGGCCAGGGGAAACATTCAGTACTTC. Translation: CSATARGNIQYF. This chain joins TRBV29-1 and TRBJ2-4; weak D call: TRBD1 (6 bases). The CDR3 consists of 12 residues. V was clipped by 7 bases and J by 6 bases, with 13 bases between them. Germline V gene sequence: CDR1 SQVTM, CDR2 ANQGSEA. Drawing the rest from reference TRBV29-1 and TRBJ2-4, the complete variable domain is SAVISQKPSRDICQRGTSLTIQCQVDSQVTMMFWYRQQPGQSLTLIATANQGSEATYESGFVIDKFPISRPNLTFSTLTVSNMSPEDSSIYLCSATARGNIQYFGAGTRLSVL.

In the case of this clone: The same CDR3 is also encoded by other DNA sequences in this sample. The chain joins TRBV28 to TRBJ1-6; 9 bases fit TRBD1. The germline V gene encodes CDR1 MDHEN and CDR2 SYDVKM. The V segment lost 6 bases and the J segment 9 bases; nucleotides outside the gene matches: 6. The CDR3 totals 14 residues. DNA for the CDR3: TGTGCCAGCAGACCGGGACAGGGAGGTTCACCCCTCCACTTT. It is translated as CASRPGQGGSPLHF. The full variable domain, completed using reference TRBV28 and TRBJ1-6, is DVKVTQSSRYLVKRTGEKVFLECVQDMDHENMFWYRQDPGLGLRLIYFSYDVKMKEKGDIPEGYSVSREKKERFSLILESASTNQTSMYLCASRPGQGGSPLHFGNGTRLTVT.

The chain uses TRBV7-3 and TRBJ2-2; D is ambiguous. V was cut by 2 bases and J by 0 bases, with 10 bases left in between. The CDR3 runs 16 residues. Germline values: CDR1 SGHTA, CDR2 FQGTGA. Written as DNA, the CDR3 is TGTGCCAGCAGCTTAGGAGCGTCGGCGAACACCGGGGAGCTGTTTTTT. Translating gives CASSLGASANTGELFF.

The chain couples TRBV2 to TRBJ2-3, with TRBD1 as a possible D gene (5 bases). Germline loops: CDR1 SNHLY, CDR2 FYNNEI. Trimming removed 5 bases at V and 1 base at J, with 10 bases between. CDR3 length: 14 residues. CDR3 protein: CASSTQGGTDTQYF. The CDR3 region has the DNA TGTGCCAGCAGTACCCAGGGTGGCACAGATACGCAGTATTTT.

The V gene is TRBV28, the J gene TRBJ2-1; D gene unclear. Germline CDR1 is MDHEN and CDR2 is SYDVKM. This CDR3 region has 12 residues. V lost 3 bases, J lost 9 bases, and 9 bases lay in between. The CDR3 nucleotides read TGTGCCAGCAGTTTTTCACAAGGTGAGCAGTTCTTC. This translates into CASSFSQGEQFF. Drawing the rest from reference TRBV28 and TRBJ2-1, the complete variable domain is DVKVTQSSRYLVKRTGEKVFLECVQDMDHENMFWYRQDPGLGLRLIYFSYDVKMKEKGDIPEGYSVSREKKERFSLILESASTNQTSMYLCASSFSQGEQFFGPGTRLTVL.

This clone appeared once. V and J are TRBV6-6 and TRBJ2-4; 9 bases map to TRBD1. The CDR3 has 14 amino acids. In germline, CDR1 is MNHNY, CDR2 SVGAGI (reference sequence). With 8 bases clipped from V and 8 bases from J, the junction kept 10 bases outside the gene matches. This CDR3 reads CASDEGQGWDIQYF. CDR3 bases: TGTGCCAGCGACGAAGGACAGGGGTGGGACATTCAGTACTTC.

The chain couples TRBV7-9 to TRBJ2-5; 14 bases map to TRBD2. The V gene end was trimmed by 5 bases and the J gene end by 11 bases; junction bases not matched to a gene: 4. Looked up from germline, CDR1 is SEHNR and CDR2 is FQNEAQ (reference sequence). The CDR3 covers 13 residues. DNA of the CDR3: TGTGCCAGCAGCCCCGGGACTAGCGGGGGACAGTACTTC. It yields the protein CASSPGTSGGQYF. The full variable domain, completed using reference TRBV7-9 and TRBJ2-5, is DTGVSQNPRHKITKRGQNVTFRCDPISEHNRLYWYRQTLGQGPEFLTYFQNEAQLEKSRLLSDRFSAERPKGSFSTLEIQRTEQGDSAMYLCASSPGTSGGQYFGPGTRLLVL.

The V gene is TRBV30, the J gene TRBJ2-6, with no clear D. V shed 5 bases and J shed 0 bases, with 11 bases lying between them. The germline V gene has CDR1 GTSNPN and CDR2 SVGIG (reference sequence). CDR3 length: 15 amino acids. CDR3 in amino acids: CAWALLSSGANVLTF. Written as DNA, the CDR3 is TGTGCCTGGGCCTTATTGAGCTCTGGGGCCAACGTCCTGACTTTC.

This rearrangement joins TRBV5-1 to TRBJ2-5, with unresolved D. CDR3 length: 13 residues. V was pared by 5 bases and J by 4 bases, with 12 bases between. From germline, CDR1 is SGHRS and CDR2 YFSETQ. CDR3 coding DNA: TGCGCCAGCAGGGACCTCACCCCAGAGACCCAGTACTTC. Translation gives CASRDLTPETQYF.

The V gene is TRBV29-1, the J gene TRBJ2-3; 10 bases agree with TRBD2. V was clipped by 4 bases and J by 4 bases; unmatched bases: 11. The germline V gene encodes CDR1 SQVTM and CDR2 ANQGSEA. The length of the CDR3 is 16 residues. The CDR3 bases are TGCAGCGTTGTGGTCTTCCTAGCGGGGGCCGCAGATACGCAGTATTTT. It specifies CSVVVFLAGAADTQYF.

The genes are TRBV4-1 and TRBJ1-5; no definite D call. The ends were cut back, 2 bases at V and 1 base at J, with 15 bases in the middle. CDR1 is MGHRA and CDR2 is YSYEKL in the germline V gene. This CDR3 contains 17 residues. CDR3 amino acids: CASSQPSAPWSNQPQHF. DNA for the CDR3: TGCGCCAGCAGCCAACCCTCAGCTCCGTGGAGCAATCAGCCCCAGCATTTT.

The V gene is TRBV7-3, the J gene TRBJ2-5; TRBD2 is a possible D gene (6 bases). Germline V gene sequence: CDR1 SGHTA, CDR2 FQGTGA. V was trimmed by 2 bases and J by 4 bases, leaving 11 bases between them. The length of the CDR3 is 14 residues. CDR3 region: CASSLDGGSETQYF. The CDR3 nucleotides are TGTGCCAGCAGCTTAGACGGGGGATCAGAGACCCAGTACTTC. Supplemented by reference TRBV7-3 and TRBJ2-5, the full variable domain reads GAGVSQTPSNKVTEKGKYVELRCDPISGHTALYWYRQSLGQGPEFLIYFQGTGAADDSGLPNDRFFAVRPEGSVSTLKIQRTERGDSAVYLCASSLDGGSETQYFGPGTRLLVL.